This T cell receptor beta chain was sequenced during a study of T cells in Graves' hyperthyroidism and ophthalmopathy. Researchers amplified the TCR beta CDR3 regions from RNA transcripts. The TCR CDR3 first-round RT-PCR relied on the HTBI primer set. TCRdb re-called the multiplex PCR reads with MiXCR, one entry per CDR3 protein. The sample lists 560,000 or so distinct CDR3 sequences, just over 45% occurring once. This clonotype occurred many times. The V gene's germline CDR1 is SGHRS and CDR2 YFSETQ. The ends were cut back, 7 bases at V and 1 base at J, with 11 bases in the middle. This CDR3 has 13 residues.

Sequencing was done on a sample of peripheral blood or thyroid tissue (not recorded which). The receptor's source is a woman under 30 with Graves' hyperthyroidism. This chain joins TRBV5-1 and TRBJ1-1; D not resolved. CDR3 nucleotides: TGCGCCAGCGGGGATGGCAGGAACACTGAAGCTTTCTTT. Translated, it gives CASGDGRNTEAFF.